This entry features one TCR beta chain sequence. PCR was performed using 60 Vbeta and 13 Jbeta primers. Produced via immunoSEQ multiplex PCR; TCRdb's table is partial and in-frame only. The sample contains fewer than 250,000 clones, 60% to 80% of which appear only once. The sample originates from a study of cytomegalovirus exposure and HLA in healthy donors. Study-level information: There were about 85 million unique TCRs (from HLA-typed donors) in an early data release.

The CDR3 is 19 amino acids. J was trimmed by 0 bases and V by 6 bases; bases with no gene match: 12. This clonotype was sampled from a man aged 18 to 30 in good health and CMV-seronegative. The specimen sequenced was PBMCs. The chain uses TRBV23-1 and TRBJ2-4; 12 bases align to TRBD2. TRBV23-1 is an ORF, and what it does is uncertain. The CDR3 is CASRAPGLAGSLAKNIQYF. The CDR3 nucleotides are TGCGCCAGCAGGGCACCGGGACTAGCGGGTTCCCTAGCCAAAAACATTCAGTACTTC.